Sequencing of this T cell receptor beta chain was carried out in a study of cytomegalovirus exposure and HLA in healthy donors. Separate from the roughly 700-subject first cohort was the approximately 120-subject validation cohort, to which the donors belonged. As concerns this clone: Its specificity is not known.

General study results and limits: Rarity held for most TCR sequences, but there were some public TCRs that occurred in many donors.

This CDR3 has 15 amino acids. Looked up from germline, CDR1 is PRHDT and CDR2 is FYEKMQ (reference sequence). V dropped 4 bases and J dropped 4 bases, with 16 bases sitting between them. The table came from immunoSEQ multiplex PCR; TCRdb's copy has only in-frame clones and leaves some out. This table has 250,000 to 300,000 clones, roughly 89% appearing once. V and J are TRBV13 and TRBJ1-1; a weak D match, TRBD1 (5 bases). Material: PBMCs. This receptor was identified in a woman aged 18-35 years in good health and CMV-seronegative. The CDR3 is CASSSDGAGVTEAFF. For the CDR3, the DNA is TGTGCCAGCAGCTCCGACGGTGCGGGGGTCACTGAAGCTTTCTTT.